One and the same sample provided the 21 T cell receptor beta chains below, sequenced in a study of cytomegalovirus exposure and HLA in healthy donors. The PCR contained 60 Vbeta and 13 Jbeta primers. Using immunoSEQ multiplex PCR, the repertoire was profiled, and TCRdb retains in-frame clones only, with some absent. The table shows fewer than 250,000 clones, with around 80% occurring only once. The sequencing input was PBMCs. The origin of the receptors is a male donor in good health and CMV-seronegative.

The chain has TRBV7-8 and TRBJ2-7; 7 nucleotides match TRBD1. The germline CDR1 and CDR2 sequences are SGHVS and FQNEAQ. V trimming: 5 bases; J trimming: 1 base; junction bases outside the gene matches: 8. There are 15 residues in the CDR3. The CDR3 DNA reads as TGTGCCAGCAGCCGATCGGGACAGAATTCCTACGAGCAGTACTTC. Encoded protein: CASSRSGQNSYEQYF.

The chain has TRBV7-9 and TRBJ2-3; maybe TRBD2 (6 bases). Trimming pared 4 bases from V and 2 bases from J, leaving 13 bases between. The CDR3 covers 15 residues. The germline gives CDR1 SEHNR, CDR2 FQNEAQ (reference sequence). The CDR3 bases are TGTGCCAGCAGCTCCGGGAGTCGCTCCACAGATACGCAGTATTTT. Translating gives CASSSGSRSTDTQYF.

The V and J genes are TRBV6-5 and TRBJ2-3; the D gene is possibly TRBD2 (5 bases). V was trimmed by 4 bases and J by 2 bases, leaving 10 bases between them. Germline V gene data show CDR1 as MNHEY and CDR2 as SVGAGI. The CDR3 runs to 14 residues. CDR3 protein: CASSWAGPTDTQYF. The CDR3 DNA reads TGTGCCAGCAGTTGGGCGGGTCCCACAGATACGCAGTATTTT.

The chain has TRBV27 and TRBJ2-2; 7 nucleotides align to TRBD2. The J segment lost 8 bases and the V segment lost 7 bases, leaving 10 bases of the junction unmatched. The CDR3 is 14 amino acids. Germline V lookup: CDR1 MNHEY, CDR2 SMNVEV (reference sequence). The CDR3 spells CASNKRWREGELFF. The DNA of the CDR3 is TGTGCCAGCAATAAGCGGTGGCGGGAGGGGGAGCTGTTTTTT.

This chain joins TRBV6-5 and TRBJ1-3; D is unresolved. Trimming stripped 2 bases from V and 4 bases from J, with 15 bases between. The CDR3 is 16 residues long. CDR1 MNHEY and CDR2 SVGAGI come from the germline V gene. In nucleotides, the CDR3 is TGTGCCAGCAGTTACACCCAACCTCGAGGGGGAAACACCATATATTTT. Its protein product is CASSYTQPRGGNTIYF.

The gene calls are TRBV15 and TRBJ1-4, with a possible D match to TRBD1 (5 bases). Trimming left V 0 bases short and J 0 bases short, with 8 bases between. This CDR3 has 16 residues. Germline lookup yields CDR1 LNHNV and CDR2 YYDKDF (reference sequence). The CDR3 DNA reads as TGTGCCACCAGCAGAGATCCGGGGGCAACTAATGAAAAACTGTTTTTT. Protein product: CATSRDPGATNEKLFF.

This chain links TRBV7-9 with TRBJ1-4; possible D gene TRBD1, 6 bases. The CDR3 is made up of 13 amino acids. The germline V and J ends were trimmed by 6 bases and 7 bases, with 12 bases remaining between them. Germline V gene sequence: CDR1 SEHNR, CDR2 FQNEAQ (reference sequence). Written as DNA, the CDR3 is TGTGCCAGCAGTCGACAGGAACTTGAAAAACTGTTTTTT. Residues: CASSRQELEKLFF.

This chain links TRBV7-9 with TRBJ2-1; TRBD2 agrees at 8 bases. The CDR3 contains 17 residues. The J segment lost 1 base and the V segment lost 8 bases, leaving 13 bases of the junction unmatched. From germline, CDR1 is SEHNR and CDR2 FQNEAQ (reference sequence). DNA of the CDR3: TGTGCCAGCCTTTCGGACGGGAGGGCCGGATCCTACAATGAGCAGTTCTTC. Its translation: CASLSDGRAGSYNEQFF.

CDR3 in DNA: TGTGCCAGCAGCGCCGGAGCAGGGGGTGCCTACGAGCAGTACTTC. Translating gives CASSAGAGGAYEQYF. The genes are TRBV9 and TRBJ2-7, with 7 positions matching TRBD1. CDR1 and CDR2 from the germline V gene are SGDLS and YYNGEE. This CDR3 is built from 15 residues. J was trimmed by 2 bases and V by 3 bases; bases with no gene match: 8.

The CDR3 DNA sequence: TGTGCCAGTAGTGTCTCCGGGACAGCCTACGAGCAGTACTTC. Translating gives CASSVSGTAYEQYF. The chain couples TRBV19 to TRBJ2-7, with 7 bases aligning to TRBD1. Germline trimming cut 5 bases from V and 2 bases from J; bases unmatched to any gene: 6. The CDR3 covers 14 residues. Per the germline V gene, CDR1 is LNHDA and CDR2 is SQIVND (reference sequence).

This clone was seen once. The gene calls are TRBV7-2 and TRBJ1-5; D uncertain. V was clipped by 1 base and J by 5 bases, with 15 bases between them. This CDR3 is built from 16 residues. The germline CDR1 and CDR2 sequences are SGHTA and FQGNSA. The CDR3 is CASSLDFPGFYQPQHF. The CDR3 nucleotides are TGTGCCAGCAGCTTAGACTTTCCCGGGTTTTATCAGCCCCAGCATTTT.

The chain is built from TRBV1 and TRBJ2-1; the table's D call of TRBD2 was not tested on the DNA. TRBV1 is labeled a pseudogene. CDR3 length: 17 amino acids. The DNA for the CDR3 is TGCACCAGCAGCCACGAGTACCGGGAGGCCCCTGGGAATGAGCAGTTCTTC. Amino acid sequence: CTSSHEYREAPGNEQFF.

The V gene is TRBV6-5, the J gene TRBJ1-2, with D possibly TRBD1 on 5 matching bases. Trimming left V 8 bases short and J 0 bases short, with 10 bases between. The CDR3 is 13 amino acids. Germline CDR1 reads MNHEY; CDR2 reads SVGAGI. The CDR3 is CASADSTNYGYTF. CDR3 coding DNA: TGTGCCAGCGCCGACAGCACTAACTATGGCTACACCTTC.

This chain uses TRBV7-2 with TRBJ2-5; 9 bases map to TRBD1. Looked up from germline, CDR1 is SGHTA and CDR2 is FQGNSA. Trimming cost V 6 bases and J 2 bases; bases outside gene matches: 10. The CDR3 spans 16 residues. The DNA of the CDR3 is TGTGCCAGCAGTTTCTCCGGACAGGGGAGACAAGAGACCCAGTACTTC. Translated, it gives CASSFSGQGRQETQYF.

The CDR3 reads CASRPDSGSLSEQYF. In nucleotides, the CDR3 is TGTGCCAGCAGGCCAGATAGCGGGAGCTTAAGCGAGCAGTACTTC. V is TRBV7-9 and J is TRBJ2-7, with 9 bases matching TRBD2. J was trimmed by 6 bases and V by 6 bases; bases with no gene match: 12. Germline loops: CDR1 SEHNR, CDR2 FQNEAQ (reference sequence). This CDR3 has 15 residues.

The gene calls are TRBV7-6 and TRBJ2-7; D is uncertain. This CDR3 comprises 14 residues. The germline gives CDR1 SGHVS, CDR2 FNYEAQ. V was shortened by 2 bases and J by 7 bases, with 15 bases between the two germline ends. The chain's CDR3 is CASSLSAAVSEQYF. DNA for the CDR3: TGTGCCAGCAGCTTAAGCGCCGCGGTATCAGAGCAGTACTTC. Full variable domain (remainder filled in from reference TRBV7-6 and TRBJ2-7): GAGVSQSPRYKVTKRGQDVALRCDPISGHVSLYWYRQALGQGPEFLTYFNYEAQQDKSGLPNDRFSAERPEGSISTLTIQRTEQRDSAMYRCASSLSAAVSEQYFGPGTRLTVT.

In its sample, this clone was seen once. The rearrangement uses TRBV18 and TRBJ2-3; D is uncertain. The V end lost 0 bases, the J end lost 1 base, and 11 bases lay between the germline ends. Germline V gene lookup returns CDR1 KGHSH and CDR2 LQKENI. The CDR3 consists of 16 residues. The CDR3 DNA reads TGTGCCAGCTCACCACCGTTTTCTTCAGGCACAGATACGCAGTATTTT. Translating it yields CASSPPFSSGTDTQYF.

The rearrangement joins TRBV15 to TRBJ2-3; 7 bases match TRBD2. The germline CDR1 and CDR2 sequences are LNHNV and YYDKDF (reference sequence). The V and J ends lost 1 base and 2 bases, in that order; junction bases with no gene match: 0. The CDR3 has 14 amino acids. The CDR3 spells CATSRGLATDTQYF. The CDR3 bases are TGTGCCACCAGCAGAGGACTAGCCACAGATACGCAGTATTTT.

The chain uses TRBV11-1 and TRBJ2-7; 7 positions match TRBD1. V shed 2 bases and J 5 bases; nucleotides not matched to a gene: 9. The CDR3 contains 15 residues. Germline-derived CDR1 and CDR2 are SGHAT and FQDESV (reference sequence). The CDR3 DNA follows: TGTGCCAGCAGCTTAATGGGAACTGACAGGGACGAGCAGTACTTC. Protein product: CASSLMGTDRDEQYF.

This clone was found once. The chain links TRBV19 to TRBJ2-7, with 8 bases fitting TRBD2. Germline CDR1 reads LNHDA; CDR2 reads SQIVND (reference sequence). J gave up 2 bases and V 11 bases, and 5 bases lay outside the gene matches. The CDR3 covers 12 residues. The CDR3 protein is CAAGGQPYEQYF. The CDR3 nucleotides are TGTGCCGCGGGGGGCCAGCCCTACGAGCAGTACTTC.

This chain links TRBV5-1 with TRBJ2-5; 15 nucleotides match TRBD2. The trim removed 5 bases at V and 5 bases at J, leaving 7 bases unmatched. The length of the CDR3 is 16 residues. Germline V gene sequence: CDR1 SGHRS, CDR2 YFSETQ. The CDR3 region is CASSWTSGRAGETQYF. DNA for the CDR3: TGCGCCAGCAGTTGGACTAGCGGGAGGGCCGGCGAGACCCAGTACTTC. The entire variable domain, with the rest obtained from reference TRBV5-1 and TRBJ2-5, is as follows: KAGVTQTPRYLIKTRGQQVTLSCSPISGHRSVSWYQQTPGQGLQFLFEYFSETQRNKGNFPGRFSGRQFSNSRSEMNVSTLELGDSALYLCASSWTSGRAGETQYFGPGTRLLVL.